This passage covers 18 T cell receptor beta chains from one sample sequenced in a study of T cell repertoires in cytomegalovirus infection. TCRdb independently ran MiXCR on the reads; one entry per CDR3 protein. The profile shows roughly 150,000 distinct CDR3 sequences, 23% of them singletons. The sequenced material came from PBMCs. The receptors stem from a human donor in good health (CMV status not recorded). Some clones in this sample may be carry-over from other donors' samples.

The chain combines TRBV7-9 with TRBJ2-5; no reliable D call. V was shortened by 2 bases and J by 7 bases, with 17 bases between the two germline ends. The CDR3 covers 15 residues. The V gene's germline CDR1 is SEHNR and CDR2 FQNEAQ (reference sequence). CDR3 sequence reads: CASSLTGVAEATQYF. CDR3 bases: TGTGCCAGCAGCTTAACCGGAGTAGCCGAAGCGACCCAGTACTTC.

Ten or more counts support this clonotype. The chain joins TRBV28 to TRBJ1-1, with D maybe TRBD1 (6 bases). V lost 3 bases and J lost 7, with 15 bases in between. The germline V gene has CDR1 MDHEN and CDR2 SYDVKM. The CDR3 has 14 residues. The CDR3 here is CASSLVRGSGEAFF. The CDR3 coding sequence is TGTGCCAGCAGTTTGGTCAGGGGAAGCGGTGAAGCTTTCTTT.

The chain links TRBV6-2 or TRBV6-3 to TRBJ2-7; D unresolved. Deletions cut 3 bases from V and 3 bases from J, with 9 bases between. The length of the CDR3 is 13 residues. CDR1 is MNHEY and CDR2 is SVGEGT in the germline V gene. CDR3 protein: CASSYTALYEQYF. The CDR3 bases are TGTGCCAGCAGTTATACGGCTCTCTACGAGCAGTACTTC.

This clonotype appeared a few times. The rearrangement links TRBV19 to TRBJ2-5, with TRBD2 as a possible D gene (7 bases). This CDR3 spans 15 amino acids. Per germline, CDR1 LNHDA and CDR2 SQIVND (reference sequence). The ends were cut back, 1 base at V and 2 bases at J, with 11 bases in the middle. This chain's CDR3 is CASSIAGGAQETQYF. CDR3 in DNA: TGTGCCAGTAGTATAGCGGGGGGCGCGCAAGAGACCCAGTACTTC.

This clonotype was counted between two and nine times. This chain connects TRBV6-2 or TRBV6-3 to TRBJ2-7, with D uncertain. Deletions cut 8 bases from V and 3 bases from J, with 17 bases between. The length of the CDR3 is 14 residues. Germline lookup yields CDR1 MNHEY and CDR2 SVGEGT. The CDR3 DNA reads TGTGCCAGCCACCTAATCGACAACTTCTACGAGCAGTACTTC. Translated, it gives CASHLIDNFYEQYF.

This clonotype was seen more than once but under ten times. The chain joins TRBV4-1 to TRBJ2-1; tentative D call: TRBD2 (6 bases). Trimming left V 1 base short and J 5 bases short, with 15 bases between. There are 16 residues in the CDR3. From germline, CDR1 is MGHRA and CDR2 YSYEKL. As DNA, the CDR3 is TGCGCCAGCAGCCAAGTCTCGACTAGGACGCACAATGAGCAGTTCTTC. It specifies CASSQVSTRTHNEQFF.

This clonotype was observed a handful of times. The chain has TRBV4-1 and TRBJ2-5, with D unclear. Germline lookup yields CDR1 MGHRA and CDR2 YSYEKL. The germline V and J ends were trimmed by 1 base and 2 bases, with 11 bases remaining between them. The CDR3 contains 15 residues. CDR3 region: CASSQVRSPQETQYF. CDR3 nucleotide sequence: TGCGCCAGCAGCCAAGTAAGATCACCGCAAGAGACCCAGTACTTC.

The chain couples TRBV2 to TRBJ1-6, with D possibly TRBD1 on 5 matching bases. Germline V gene data show CDR1 as SNHLY and CDR2 as FYNNEI. The CDR3 is 12 amino acids. V lost 8 bases and J lost 10, with 12 bases in between. The CDR3 region is CASWDLSSPLHF. The CDR3, as DNA: TGTGCCAGCTGGGACCTCTCCTCACCCCTCCACTTT.

This clonotype came up once. The gene calls are TRBV5-8 and TRBJ1-6; D not certain. The CDR3 is 11 amino acids. V shed 1 base and J shed 10 bases, with 3 bases lying between them. Germline CDR1 reads SGHTS; CDR2 reads YDEGEE. CDR3 region: CASSLLSPLHF. The CDR3 DNA follows: TGTGCCAGCAGCTTGTTATCACCCCTCCACTTT.

This clonotype was seen more than once but under ten times. This sequence joins TRBV7-2 and TRBJ2-7; 9 positions agree with TRBD1. The V and J ends lost 4 bases and 2 bases, in that order; junction bases with no gene match: 6. The CDR3 has 15 amino acids. CDR1 is SGHTA and CDR2 is FQGNSA in the germline V gene. The CDR3: CASSSGQGKTYEQYF. In DNA, the CDR3 is TGTGCCAGCAGCTCTGGACAGGGGAAGACCTACGAGCAGTACTTC.

The chain carries TRBV6-6 and TRBJ2-7, with a weak D call TRBD1 (8 bases). The CDR3 runs 15 residues. V was pared by 0 bases and J by 3 bases, with 12 bases between. Per germline, CDR1 MNHNY and CDR2 SVGAGI (reference sequence). CDR3 amino acids: CASSYSQGGNYEQYF. CDR3 DNA sequence: TGTGCCAGCAGTTACTCACAGGGGGGGAACTACGAGCAGTACTTC.

The chain employs TRBV5-6 and TRBJ1-3; weak D call: TRBD1 (5 bases). Germline lookup yields CDR1 SGHDT and CDR2 YYEEEE. The CDR3 contains 14 residues. V gave up 0 bases and J gave up 4 bases, with 8 bases separating them. In DNA form, the CDR3 reads TGTGCCAGCAGCTTGGTCGGGGACGGAAACACCATATATTTT. As protein: CASSLVGDGNTIYF.

This clonotype was found many times. V gene TRBV7-2 combines with J gene TRBJ1-5; maybe TRBD1 (5 bases). V lost 5 bases to trimming and J lost 6 bases, with 11 bases between them. Germline CDR1 is SGHTA and CDR2 is FQGNSA. This CDR3 region has 13 residues. The CDR3 sequence is CASSRTTSQPQHF. CDR3 bases: TGTGCCAGCAGCCGGACAACCAGTCAGCCCCAGCATTTT.

This rearrangement joins TRBV28 to TRBJ1-2, with TRBD1 matching over 10 bases. CDR1 MDHEN and CDR2 SYDVKM come from the germline V gene. V shed 5 bases, J shed 5 bases, and the junction held 8 bases outside the gene matches. CDR3 length: 15 amino acids. CDR3 nucleotides: TGTGCCAGCAGTCGAACGACAGGGGGCGGGTATGGCTACACCTTC. Its protein product is CASSRTTGGGYGYTF.

Only a few counts were recorded for this clonotype. The V call is TRBV18, the J call TRBJ2-2; no clear D gene. The CDR3 is 13 amino acids. V lost 3 bases and J lost 5, with 7 bases in between. Germline V gene lookup returns CDR1 KGHSH and CDR2 LQKENI. The CDR3 here is CASSPDLTGELFF. DNA for the CDR3: TGTGCCAGCTCACCTGACCTAACCGGGGAGCTGTTTTTT.

The V call is TRBV5-1, the J call TRBJ2-1, with D perhaps matching TRBD2 (6 bases). The CDR3 spans 13 residues. Trimming took 2 bases from V and 13 from J, leaving 16 bases between them. CDR1 is SGHRS, CDR2 YFSETQ, per germline. The CDR3 sequence is CASSFFGGEEQFF. Here the CDR3 DNA reads TGCGCCAGCAGCTTTTTCGGCGGGGAGGAACAGTTCTTC.

The table lists this clonotype with many counts. The J gene is TRBJ2-3, the V gene TRBV7-2, with TRBD1 as a possible D gene (7 bases). This CDR3 has 16 amino acids. Germline V gives CDR1 SGHTA, CDR2 FQGNSA. The V gene lost 0 bases and the J gene lost 4 bases, with 14 bases spanning the gap. CDR3 sequence: CASSLAGQGGADTQYF. As DNA, the CDR3 is TGTGCCAGCAGCTTAGCGGGGCAGGGGGGCGCAGATACGCAGTATTTT.

This clonotype was seen a few times. The chain links TRBV30 to TRBJ1-2; D not resolved. The V end was cut by 7 bases, the J end by 3 bases, with 9 bases between. Germline assignment: CDR1 GTSNPN and CDR2 SVGIG (reference sequence). CDR3 length: 11 residues. CDR3 amino acids: CASAGDYGYTF. CDR3 nucleotides: TGTGCCTCCGCGGGAGACTATGGCTACACCTTC.